This T cell receptor beta chain was observed in a study of T cell responses to AZD1222 COVID-19 vaccine (dated by TCRdb to 2020 to 2022). For the wider study: A total of under 250 trial participants underwent TCR sequencing, of whom about 200 had received two doses of AZD1222 and around 25 had received two doses of the MenACWY control vaccine. Trial participants were enrolled by age into subgroups of 18-55, 56-69 and 70-plus years, and about 150, 27 and 61 TCR-sequenced participants, respectively, were included in these subgroups. Overall study results and their limits: Because no day 14 peak-response samples were available, repertoires were characterized only after the peak T cell response. Spike-specific TCR breadth and depth rose significantly after two AZD1222 doses compared with day 0 and with MenACWY recipients. Reportedly, close to half of the unique spike-specific TCRs recognized epitopes lying outside the regions that are mutated in the B.1.351 and B.1.1.7 variants. In the small 56-69-year group, the increase in depth fell short of significance, most likely because of low power. The whole spike protein was spanned by vaccine-associated CD4 TCRs, and dominant responses were seen in regions 160-218 and 743-854. Participants were mostly white British, with more females than males. The authors suggested clonal diversity may have been underestimated. Conclusions about previously exposed vaccinees were limited because only a handful of AZD1222 recipients were SARS-CoV-2 seropositive at baseline.

The time point label corresponds to: about 28 days (+/-7) after the second vaccine dose. AZD1222 recipients whose second dose came at about 4 weeks and those whose second dose came at about 12 weeks were combined into one group, since spike-specific TCR depth and breadth did not differ between the two schedules. Vaccinee samples were obtained from the UK trials COV001 and COV002, which included a single-blind randomized controlled phase 2/3 trial of AZD1222 (ChAdOx1 nCoV-19) in healthy adults. For TCRbeta chain sequencing, PBMC samples from trial participants were taken at day 0 and at day 28 after the second dose. As to this clone: It has no known antigen specificity. Base qualities are not at hand, and no much larger clone is one base apart.

The CDR3 regions of human TCRbeta chains were analyzed by immunosequencing. As for the authors' bioinformatics: Repertoire TCRs were checked for matches against a reference library of SARS-CoV-2-specific TCRs that had been generated using the MIRA antigen-specificity platform. Breadth was defined as the fraction of unique TCRs that were SARS-CoV-2-associated. Depth was defined as the fraction of total T cells that were SARS-CoV-2-associated. Using the MIRA data, each spike-specific TCR was mapped to the spike region that the TCR reacts to and placed in a CD4 or CD8 class. Log10-transformed breadth and depth values were compared by one-way ANOVA with Sidak's multiple comparisons tests. The source is immuneACCESS, and TCRdb retained only in-frame sequences with V and J called. Part of the clones is not carried over; for the studies checked, unresolved V genes explain less than half of this, and the remainder is unexplained. For V, J and clone size, that table is used; D and trimming come from the DNA. This sample holds 95,000 to 150,000 clones; roughly 90% were observed only once. Over 7.5% of the sample rests with the top ten.

The input for sequencing was peripheral blood, taken 28 days after the second AZD1222 dose. This sequence was found in an adult who received the AZD1222 COVID-19 vaccine.

The nucleotide sequence reads as follows: TGTGCCAGTAGTATTCCGGGGATACACGAGATCAGCTATGGCTACACCTTC. This sequence encodes CASSIPGIHEISYGYTF. The receptor chain draws on TRBV19 and TRBJ1-2; no D gene can be assigned with confidence. From the cysteine up to the phenylalanine, the CDR3 has a length of 17 residues. Only CDR3 DNA is held: 51 bases, read in frame from base 1. CDR1 and CDR2, per the germline V gene (reference sequence), are LNHDA and SQIVND. The V and J ends are trimmed by 3 bases and 4 bases, leaving 21 bases between them.